These 24 T cell receptor beta chains share one sample of origin, sequenced in a study of long-term antiretroviral therapy in people with HIV. Version v3.0 of the immunoSEQ assay ran at survey level. Generated by immunoSEQ multiplex PCR, the TCRdb table keeps only in-frame clones and is missing some. The repertoire has about 19,000 clones, approximately 79% of them found once; the top ten carry under 7.5%. The specimen was unsorted PBMCs, collected at the start of antiretroviral therapy, before treatment. The receptors originated from a man younger than 35 with HIV.

The chain uses TRBV18 and TRBJ2-7, with a possible D match to TRBD2 (6 bases). V lost 3 bases, J lost 5 bases, and 14 bases lay in between. Germline loops: CDR1 KGHSH, CDR2 LQKENI. This CDR3 is built from 14 residues. The CDR3 is CASSPDRLVHEQYF. CDR3 coding DNA: TGTGCCAGCTCACCCGATCGACTAGTGCACGAGCAGTACTTC.

The CDR3 DNA follows: TGTGCCAGCAGTGAAGCGGAGGGGGCTAGTGTCTTTATCTACGAGCAGTACTTC. Protein sequence: CASSEAEGASVFIYEQYF. The J gene is TRBJ2-7, the V gene TRBV2; a weak D match, TRBD1 (7 bases). This CDR3 comprises 18 residues. Germline V gene lookup returns CDR1 SNHLY and CDR2 FYNNEI. V lost 0 bases and J lost 3, with 21 bases in between.

This clone has only a few counts. V gene TRBV7-2 combines with J gene TRBJ2-1; perhaps TRBD1 as D (6 bases). Germline V lookup: CDR1 SGHTA, CDR2 FQGNSA. Trimming pared 0 bases from V and 10 bases from J, leaving 10 bases between. The CDR3 consists of 13 residues. The CDR3 nucleotides are TGTGCCAGCAGCTTAGCGTATACAGGGGAGCAGTTCTTC. Its protein product is CASSLAYTGEQFF. Full variable domain (rest looked up from reference TRBV7-2 and TRBJ2-1): GAGVSQSPSNKVTEKGKDVELRCDPISGHTALYWYRQSLGQGLEFLIYFQGNSAPDKSGLPSDRFSAERTGGSVSTLTIQRTQQEDSAVYLCASSLAYTGEQFFGPGTRLTVL.

This chain connects TRBV19 to TRBJ2-7, with a possible D match to TRBD1 (5 bases). Looked up from germline, CDR1 is LNHDA and CDR2 is SQIVND (reference sequence). CDR3 length equals 16 residues. Trimming took off 3 bases at V and 3 bases at J, with 18 bases between the two ends. CDR3 nucleotides: TGTGCCAGTAGTATCCGCTTCGACAGTACATTCTACGAGCAGTACTTC. Its translation: CASSIRFDSTFYEQYF. The full variable domain, with the rest looked up from reference TRBV19 and TRBJ2-7, is DGGITQSPKYLFRKEGQNVTLSCEQNLNHDAMYWYRQDPGQGLRLIYYSQIVNDFQKGDIAEGYSVSREKKESFPLTVTSAQKNPTAFYLCASSIRFDSTFYEQYFGPGTRLTVT.

This clone is labeled as medium-sized. This chain joins TRBV6-6 and TRBJ2-1; no definite D call. Germline V gene lookup returns CDR1 MNHNY and CDR2 SVGAGI (reference sequence). V lost 7 bases and J 5 bases, leaving 12 bases between the germline ends. CDR3 size: 13 residues. This CDR3 is CASNQGPDNEQFF. For the CDR3, the DNA is TGTGCCAGCAACCAAGGGCCCGACAATGAGCAGTTCTTC.

This clone is deemed medium-sized. This chain joins TRBV2 and TRBJ1-2, with D possibly TRBD1 on 5 matching bases. The CDR3 sequence is 15 residues long. The V and J ends lost 1 base and 1 base respectively, with 10 bases between them. Germline V CDR1 and CDR2: SNHLY, FYNNEI. As DNA, the CDR3 is TGTGCCAGCAGTGAAGGGTCGACAGATAACTATGGCTACACCTTC. It codes for CASSEGSTDNYGYTF.

Sample share makes this clone medium-sized. The chain uses TRBV27 and TRBJ2-3, with D maybe TRBD1 (6 bases). Germline CDR1 is MNHEY and CDR2 is SMNVEV (reference sequence). V lost 0 bases, J lost 3 bases, and 16 bases lay in between. The CDR3 covers 17 residues. The CDR3 sequence is CASSLSVRTDGTDTQYF. The DNA of the CDR3 is TGTGCCAGCAGTTTATCGGTCCGGACAGACGGGACAGATACGCAGTATTTT.

J is TRBJ2-2 and V is TRBV5-1; 7 nucleotides match TRBD2. The CDR3 has 15 residues. Germline V gene lookup returns CDR1 SGHRS and CDR2 YFSETQ. The junction had 4 bases not matched to a gene; V was cut back by 5 bases and J by 0 bases. DNA for the CDR3: TGCGCCAGCAGGCTGGGGAGGGCGAACACCGGGGAGCTGTTTTTT. It encodes CASRLGRANTGELFF.

Comment on this clone: Other DNA sequences within the sample encode an identical CDR3. This chain joins TRBV4-3 and TRBJ2-3; D is unresolved. This CDR3 has 14 amino acids. Germline CDR1 is LGHNA and CDR2 is YSLEER. Trimming left V 0 bases short and J 5 bases short, with 9 bases between. Here the CDR3 reads CASSQDRSGDTQYF. The CDR3 bases are TGCGCCAGCAGCCAAGATCGCAGTGGAGATACGCAGTATTTT.

The chain carries TRBV5-6 and TRBJ1-2; D gene uncertain. Trimming shortened V by 0 bases and J by 0 bases, and 9 bases separated the two germline ends. Germline lookup yields CDR1 SGHDT and CDR2 YYEEEE. The CDR3 runs 15 residues. Written as DNA, the CDR3 is TGTGCCAGCAGCTTGGTGGGAAGATCTAACTATGGCTACACCTTC. It specifies CASSLVGRSNYGYTF.

This clone is medium-sized by share. This chain joins TRBV10-2 and TRBJ2-1; D not resolved. Deletions cut 7 bases from V and 1 base from J, with 8 bases between. CDR3 size: 13 residues. CDR1 WSHSY and CDR2 SAAADI come from the germline V gene. CDR3 in amino acids: CASKAGSYNEQFF. The CDR3, as DNA: TGCGCCAGCAAAGCTGGGTCCTACAATGAGCAGTTCTTC.

The chain couples TRBV5-4 to TRBJ2-7; the match to TRBD2 covers 8 bases. The ends lost 4 bases at V and 3 bases at J; junction bases unmatched: 9. CDR3 length: 15 residues. CDR1 SGHNT and CDR2 YYREEE come from the germline V gene (reference sequence). CDR3 coding DNA: TGTGCCAGCAGCCAGTCTAGCGGGCCCATCTACGAGCAGTACTTC. Its translation is CASSQSSGPIYEQYF. The entire variable domain, with the rest obtained from reference TRBV5-4 and TRBJ2-7, is as follows: ETGVTQSPTHLIKTRGQQVTLRCSSQSGHNTVSWYQQALGQGPQFIFQYYREEENGRGNFPPRFSGLQFPNYSSELNVNALELDDSALYLCASSQSSGPIYEQYFGPGTRLTVT.

The chain carries TRBV6-4 and TRBJ1-2, with no clear D. Germline V CDR1 and CDR2: MRHNA, SNTAGT. The CDR3 covers 13 residues. Trimming removed 5 bases from V and 4 bases from J, with 11 bases in between. The CDR3 is CASSHGKTYGYTF. CDR3 in DNA: TGTGCCAGCAGTCACGGAAAGACCTATGGCTACACCTTC.

The chain carries TRBV5-1 and TRBJ2-1; TRBD2 aligns across 12 bases. With V trimmed by 0 bases and J by 8 bases, 3 bases remained unmatched. CDR3 length equals 15 residues. CDR1 is SGHRS, CDR2 YFSETQ, per germline. The CDR3 spells CASSLGLAGADEQFF. For the CDR3, the DNA is TGCGCCAGCAGCTTGGGACTAGCGGGAGCCGATGAGCAGTTCTTC.

V gene TRBV19 combines with J gene TRBJ2-2; D not certain. Germline V gene lookup returns CDR1 LNHDA and CDR2 SQIVND (reference sequence). Trimming took 1 base from V and 3 from J, leaving 9 bases between them. The CDR3 runs 15 residues. CDR3 bases: TGTGCCAGTAGTATAGGGAATAGTCACACCGGGGAGCTGTTTTTT. It translates to CASSIGNSHTGELFF.

The V gene is TRBV5-1, the J gene TRBJ1-1; no clear D gene. CDR1 is SGHRS, CDR2 YFSETQ, per germline. This CDR3 has 13 residues. V was pared by 1 base and J by 6 bases, with 10 bases between. DNA of the CDR3: TGCGCCAGCAGCTTGTTTGACGGTTCTGAAGCTTTCTTT. Protein sequence: CASSLFDGSEAFF. The full variable domain, rest sourced from reference TRBV5-1 and TRBJ1-1, is KAGVTQTPRYLIKTRGQQVTLSCSPISGHRSVSWYQQTPGQGLQFLFEYFSETQRNKGNFPGRFSGRQFSNSRSEMNVSTLELGDSALYLCASSLFDGSEAFFGQGTRLTVV.

Within the sample, this clone is medium-sized. The V and J genes are TRBV7-9 and TRBJ2-7; D is uncertain. The CDR3 runs 15 residues. Germline V gene lookup returns CDR1 SEHNR and CDR2 FQNEAQ (reference sequence). Trimming took off 5 bases at V and 5 bases at J, with 19 bases between the two ends. CDR3 nucleotides: TGTGCCAGCAGCGGTCCGGGCTCGCTGTTCGACGAGCAGTACTTC. Amino acid sequence: CASSGPGSLFDEQYF.

This clone was seen a handful of times. V is TRBV7-9 and J is TRBJ1-5; D unresolved. Trimming removed 4 bases at V and 6 bases at J, with 16 bases between. Germline V gene data show CDR1 as SEHNR and CDR2 as FQNEAQ (reference sequence). This CDR3 comprises 15 residues. CDR3 nucleotides: TGTGCCAGCAGCTCCGGGTTTGCGGGCGGTCAGCCCCAGCATTTT. Amino acid sequence: CASSSGFAGGQPQHF. Full variable domain (rest looked up from reference TRBV7-9 and TRBJ1-5): DTGVSQNPRHKITKRGQNVTFRCDPISEHNRLYWYRQTLGQGPEFLTYFQNEAQLEKSRLLSDRFSAERPKGSFSTLEIQRTEQGDSAMYLCASSSGFAGGQPQHFGDGTRLSIL.

This clone was observed a single time. V and J are TRBV30 and TRBJ1-2; possible D gene TRBD1, 6 bases. Trimming pared 3 bases from V and 7 bases from J, leaving 12 bases between. CDR1 and CDR2 (germline): GTSNPN, SVGIG (reference sequence). The CDR3 covers 12 residues. CDR3 sequence (DNA): TGTGCCTGGAGCACAGGGTATTCTGGCTACACCTTC. It is translated as CAWSTGYSGYTF.

This clone was recorded once. This chain uses TRBV9 with TRBJ2-6; D possibly corresponds to TRBD2 (6 bases). CDR3 length: 18 amino acids. Deletions cut 1 base from V and 4 bases from J, with 18 bases between. Germline CDR1 is SGDLS and CDR2 is YYNGEE. CDR3 protein: CASSVSGGILTGANVLTF. The CDR3 nucleotides read TGTGCCAGCAGCGTATCCGGCGGGATCCTAACGGGGGCCAACGTCCTGACTTTC.

The chain uses TRBV2 and TRBJ1-1; D remains ambiguous. CDR3 length: 12 amino acids. Germline CDR1 SNHLY, CDR2 FYNNEI. Trimming pared 6 bases from V and 8 bases from J, leaving 13 bases between. The DNA of the CDR3 is TGTGCCAGCAGCCGTACAGAAACCGAAGCTTTCTTT. As protein: CASSRTETEAFF.

The table lists this clone with a count of one. The chain combines TRBV10-3 with TRBJ2-7; 8 positions match TRBD2. Germline CDR1 is ENHRY and CDR2 is SYGVKD. V dropped 8 bases and J dropped 2; count of bases not matched to a gene: 11. The CDR3 spans 15 residues. Here the CDR3 reads CAILAGLANTYEQYF. The DNA of the CDR3 is TGTGCCATCTTAGCAGGACTAGCCAATACCTACGAGCAGTACTTC.

V usage is TRBV19 and J usage is TRBJ2-7, with TRBD1 matching over 7 bases. Germline values: CDR1 LNHDA, CDR2 SQIVND (reference sequence). This CDR3 has 14 residues. The V segment lost 5 bases and the J segment 4 bases; nucleotides outside the gene matches: 8. The chain's CDR3 is CASSPQGQPYEQYF. DNA for the CDR3: TGTGCCAGTAGTCCACAGGGACAGCCTTACGAGCAGTACTTC. The variable domain in full, with the rest retrieved from reference TRBV19 and TRBJ2-7, is DGGITQSPKYLFRKEGQNVTLSCEQNLNHDAMYWYRQDPGQGLRLIYYSQIVNDFQKGDIAEGYSVSREKKESFPLTVTSAQKNPTAFYLCASSPQGQPYEQYFGPGTRLTVT.

The chain joins TRBV13 to TRBJ2-7; no firm D call. CDR1 and CDR2 (germline): PRHDT, FYEKMQ (reference sequence). Deletions cut 5 bases from V and 0 bases from J, with 5 bases between. This CDR3 comprises 12 residues. CDR3 residues: CASSLSSYEQYF. The CDR3 DNA sequence: TGTGCCAGCAGCCTAAGCTCCTACGAGCAGTACTTC.